The T cell receptor beta chain under discussion was sequenced for a study of a mutant IDH1 vaccine in newly diagnosed glioma. Study background: Vaccination began 4-6 weeks post radiotherapy alone, or with temozolomide cycles. Previous treatment comprised radiotherapy, temozolomide, or both, mostly both. V12 fell at week 35 and V13, the study end, at week 47.

Germline assignment: CDR1 LNHDA and CDR2 SQIVND (reference sequence). Deletions cut 3 bases from V and 1 base from J, with 9 bases between. This CDR3 has 14 residues. This clone was counted a single time. Its antigen remains unknown. Documented time point: week 35, safety follow-up. All doses held 300 ug of mutant IDH1 20-mer peptide, with topical imiquimod. Those who donated had recent WHO grade 3 or 4 IDH1-mutant, ATRX-lost astrocytomas. Method: immunoSEQ multiplex PCR; TCRdb's copy keeps in-frame clones and lacks some. The table has about 54,000 clones, 86% seen once. The input for sequencing was PBMCs, taken from a glioma patient whose treatment included an IDH1 peptide vaccine. This TCR was recovered from a man aged 35 to 55 with glioma. The rearrangement links TRBV19 to TRBJ1-1; D is ambiguous. In DNA, the CDR3 is TGTGCCAGTAGTATCTACGGGAGGAACACTGAAGCTTTCTTT. Translation gives CASSIYGRNTEAFF. Full variable domain (missing parts from reference TRBV19 and TRBJ1-1): DGGITQSPKYLFRKEGQNVTLSCEQNLNHDAMYWYRQDPGQGLRLIYYSQIVNDFQKGDIAEGYSVSREKKESFPLTVTSAQKNPTAFYLCASSIYGRNTEAFFGQGTRLTVV.